This TCR beta chain comes out of a study of shared clonotypes between healthy human individuals. The CDR3 covers 15 residues. The V gene's germline CDR1 is LGHNA and CDR2 YNFKEQ. TCRdb keeps only in-frame clones here, not all; method: immunoSEQ multiplex PCR. This sample has about 450,000 clones, with less than 80% found just once. About this clone itself: A junction end diverges from the germline sequence, so it may reflect a read error.

This rearrangement joins TRBV4-2 to TRBJ2-7; no firm D call. The origin of this receptor is a middle-aged woman in good health. Some clones in this sample may be carry-over from other donors' samples. Sequenced: PBMCs. CDR3 region: CASSEEVSAGSEQYF. Here the CDR3 DNA reads TGTGCCAGCAGCGAAGAAGTGTCGGCAGGTTCCGAGCAGTACTTC.